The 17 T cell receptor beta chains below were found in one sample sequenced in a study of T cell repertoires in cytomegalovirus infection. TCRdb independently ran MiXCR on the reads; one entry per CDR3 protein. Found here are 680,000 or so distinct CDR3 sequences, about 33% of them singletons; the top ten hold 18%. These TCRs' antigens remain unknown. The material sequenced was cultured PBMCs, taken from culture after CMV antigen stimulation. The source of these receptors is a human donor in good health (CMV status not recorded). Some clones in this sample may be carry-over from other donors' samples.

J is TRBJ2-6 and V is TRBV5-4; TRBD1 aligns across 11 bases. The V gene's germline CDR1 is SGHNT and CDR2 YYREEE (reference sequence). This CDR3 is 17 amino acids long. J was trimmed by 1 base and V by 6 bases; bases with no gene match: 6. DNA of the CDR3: TGTGCCAGCACCCGGACAGGGGGCGCTTCTGGGGCCAACGTCCTGACTTTC. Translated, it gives CASTRTGGASGANVLTF.

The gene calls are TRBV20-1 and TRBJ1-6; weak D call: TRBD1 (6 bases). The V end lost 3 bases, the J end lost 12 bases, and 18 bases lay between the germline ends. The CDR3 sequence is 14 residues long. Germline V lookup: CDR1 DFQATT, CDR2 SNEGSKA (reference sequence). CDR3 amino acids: CSASRPDRELPLHF. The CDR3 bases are TGCAGTGCTAGCCGACCGGACAGAGAGTTACCCCTCCACTTT.

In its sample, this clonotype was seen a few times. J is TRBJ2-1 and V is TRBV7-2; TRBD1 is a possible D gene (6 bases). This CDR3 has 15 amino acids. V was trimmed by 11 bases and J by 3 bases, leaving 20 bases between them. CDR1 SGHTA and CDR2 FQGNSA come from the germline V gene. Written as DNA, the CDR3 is TGTGCCTCAACCCCCGACAGGCAGTTCTACAATGAGCAGTTCTTC. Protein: CASTPDRQFYNEQFF.

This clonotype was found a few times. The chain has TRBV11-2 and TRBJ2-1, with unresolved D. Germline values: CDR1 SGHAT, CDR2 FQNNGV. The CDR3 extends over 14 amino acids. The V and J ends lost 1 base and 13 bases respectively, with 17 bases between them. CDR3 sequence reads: CASSLVSSQAGQFF. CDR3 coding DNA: TGTGCCAGCAGCTTAGTGTCCTCCCAGGCCGGTCAGTTCTTC.

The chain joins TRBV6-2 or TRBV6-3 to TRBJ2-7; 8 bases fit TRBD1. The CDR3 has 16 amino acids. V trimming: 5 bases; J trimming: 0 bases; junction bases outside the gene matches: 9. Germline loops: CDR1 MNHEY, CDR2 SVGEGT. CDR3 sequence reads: CASSRLTGEPSYEQYF. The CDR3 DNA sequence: TGTGCCAGCAGTAGATTGACAGGGGAGCCCTCCTACGAGCAGTACTTC.

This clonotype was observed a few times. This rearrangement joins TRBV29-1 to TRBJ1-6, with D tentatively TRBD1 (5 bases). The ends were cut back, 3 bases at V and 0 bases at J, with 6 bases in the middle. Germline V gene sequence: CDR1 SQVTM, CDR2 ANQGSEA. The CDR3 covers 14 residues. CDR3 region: CSVERGSYNSPLHF. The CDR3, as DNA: TGCAGCGTTGAGAGGGGCTCCTATAATTCACCCCTCCACTTT.

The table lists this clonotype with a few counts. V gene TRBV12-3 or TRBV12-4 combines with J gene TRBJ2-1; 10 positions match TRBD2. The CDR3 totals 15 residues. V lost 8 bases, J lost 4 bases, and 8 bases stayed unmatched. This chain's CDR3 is CASRPLSGGYNEQFF. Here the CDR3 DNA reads TGTGCCAGCCGACCTCTTAGCGGGGGGTACAATGAGCAGTTCTTC.

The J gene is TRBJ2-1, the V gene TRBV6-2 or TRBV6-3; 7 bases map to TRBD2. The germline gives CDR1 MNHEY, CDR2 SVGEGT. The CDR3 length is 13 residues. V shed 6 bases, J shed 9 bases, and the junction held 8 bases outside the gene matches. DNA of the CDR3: TGTGCCAGCAGCCGAGGGACTAACGGTGAGCAGTTCTTC. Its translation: CASSRGTNGEQFF.

The CDR3 here is CSGGRGIDTQYF. The CDR3, as DNA: TGCAGTGGGGGCAGAGGGATAGATACGCAGTATTTT. The chain joins TRBV20-1 to TRBJ2-3; either TRBD1 or TRBD2 may fit D (5 bases each). CDR1 and CDR2 from the germline V gene are DFQATT and SNEGSKA (reference sequence). Trimming removed 7 bases at V and 5 bases at J, with 13 bases between. CDR3 size: 12 residues.

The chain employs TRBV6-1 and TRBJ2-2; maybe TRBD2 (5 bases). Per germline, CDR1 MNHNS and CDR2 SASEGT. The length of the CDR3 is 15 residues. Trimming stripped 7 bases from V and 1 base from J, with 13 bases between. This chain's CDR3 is CASIVSGRNTGELFF. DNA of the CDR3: TGTGCCAGCATAGTATCGGGAAGGAACACCGGGGAGCTGTTTTTT.

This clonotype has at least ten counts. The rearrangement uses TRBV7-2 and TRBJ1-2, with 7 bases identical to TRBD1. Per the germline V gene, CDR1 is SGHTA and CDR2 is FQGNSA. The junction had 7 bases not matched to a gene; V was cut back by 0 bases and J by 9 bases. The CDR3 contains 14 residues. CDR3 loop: CASSLAPDRESYTF. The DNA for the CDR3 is TGTGCCAGCAGCTTAGCCCCCGACAGGGAAAGCTACACCTTC.

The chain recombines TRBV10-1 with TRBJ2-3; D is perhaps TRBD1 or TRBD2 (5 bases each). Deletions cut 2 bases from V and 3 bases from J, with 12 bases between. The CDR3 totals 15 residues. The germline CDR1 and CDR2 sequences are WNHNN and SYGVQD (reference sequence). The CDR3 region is CASSEGGTKTDTQYF. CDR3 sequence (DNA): TGCGCCAGCAGTGAGGGGGGTACTAAGACAGATACGCAGTATTTT.

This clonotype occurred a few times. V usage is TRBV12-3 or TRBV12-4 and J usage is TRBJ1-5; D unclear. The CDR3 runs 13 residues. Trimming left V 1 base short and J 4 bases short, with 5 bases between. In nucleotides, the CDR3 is TGTGCCAGCAGTTTAGTCAGTAATCAGCCCCAGCATTTT. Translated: CASSLVSNQPQHF.

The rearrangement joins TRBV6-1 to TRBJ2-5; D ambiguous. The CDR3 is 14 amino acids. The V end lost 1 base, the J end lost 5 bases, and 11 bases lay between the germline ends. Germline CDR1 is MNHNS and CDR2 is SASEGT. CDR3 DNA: TGTGCCAGCAGTGAAGGGGCTCCCGAGGAGACCCAGTACTTC. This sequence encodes CASSEGAPEETQYF.

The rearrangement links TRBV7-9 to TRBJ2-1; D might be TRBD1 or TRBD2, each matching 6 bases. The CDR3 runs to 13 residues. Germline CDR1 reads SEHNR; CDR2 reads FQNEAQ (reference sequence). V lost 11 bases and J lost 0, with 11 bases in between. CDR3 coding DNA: TGTGCCGCCGGGGGCCTCTCCTACAATGAGCAGTTCTTC. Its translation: CAAGGLSYNEQFF.

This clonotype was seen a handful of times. CDR3 nucleotides: TGTGCCAGCAGTTACTTTCCAAGCTCTCCCTCTAGCTCCTACAATGAGCAGTTCTTC. This encodes CASSYFPSSPSSSYNEQFF. The chain combines TRBV6-2 or TRBV6-3 with TRBJ2-1; D remains ambiguous. The germline CDR1 and CDR2 sequences are MNHEY and SVGEGT. CDR3 length equals 19 residues. Trimming pared 1 base from V and 0 bases from J, leaving 19 bases between.

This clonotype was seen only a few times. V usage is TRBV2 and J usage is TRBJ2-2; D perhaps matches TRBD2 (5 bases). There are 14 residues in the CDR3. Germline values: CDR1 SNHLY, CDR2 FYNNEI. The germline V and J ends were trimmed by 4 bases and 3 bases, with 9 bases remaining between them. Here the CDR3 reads CASSAEGYTGELFF. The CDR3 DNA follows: TGTGCCAGCAGTGCTGAGGGATACACCGGGGAGCTGTTTTTT.